The 6 T cell receptor beta chains listed next were all sequenced from one sample in a study of T-cell reconstitution after alpha-beta-depleted transplantation in children. A library of TCRbeta sequences, prepared with unique molecular identifiers, was generated. In TCRdb, the PCR reads were re-called with MiXCR into one record per CDR3 protein. The sample comprises hundreds of thousands of distinct CDR3 sequences, 13% of which are singletons, and about 2% rests with the top ten. Material: PBMCs, mostly from graft donor cells, obtained 360 days after TCRalphabeta/CD19-depleted stem cell transplant. The origin of the receptors is a male patient younger than 18 who had a stem cell transplant for acute myeloid leukemia, so the T cells may come from the graft donor.

This clonotype showed up many times. Here the CDR3 reads CASSQKGNTEAFF. CDR3 nucleotides: TGTGCCAGCAGTCAGAAGGGGAACACTGAAGCTTTCTTT. The chain couples TRBV6-6 to TRBJ1-1; D is ambiguous. In germline, CDR1 is MNHNY, CDR2 SVGAGI (reference sequence). Trimming removed 5 bases from V and 1 base from J, with 8 bases in between. The CDR3 has 13 amino acids.

This clonotype was observed a few times. This chain joins TRBV20-1 and TRBJ1-6, with D hard to call. CDR3 size: 11 residues. Trimming removed 6 bases from V and 11 bases from J, with 11 bases in between. CDR1 and CDR2 (germline): DFQATT, SNEGSKA (reference sequence). CDR3 loop: CSAALGPPLHF. Here the CDR3 DNA reads TGCAGTGCCGCACTTGGTCCACCCCTCCACTTT.

The DNA for the CDR3 is TGCGCCAGCAGCAAACAGACTAGCGGGAGGCCAGCCTCCGGCGAGCAGTACTTC. This sequence encodes CASSKQTSGRPASGEQYF. The rearrangement uses TRBV4-3 and TRBJ2-7, with 13 bases that match TRBD2. Germline V lookup: CDR1 LGHNA, CDR2 YSLEER. The CDR3 extends over 18 amino acids. Losses at the gene ends were 5 bases for V and 6 bases for J; bases not matched to a gene: 16.

The V and J genes are TRBV6-1 and TRBJ2-7, with 10 bases matching TRBD1. The germline gives CDR1 MNHNS, CDR2 SASEGT. This CDR3 spans 14 amino acids. The ends lost 6 bases at V and 3 bases at J; junction bases unmatched: 5. The CDR3 DNA follows: TGTGCCAGCAGACAGGACAGGGGGATCTACGAGCAGTACTTC. It encodes CASRQDRGIYEQYF.

The sample holds many counts of this clonotype. This chain links TRBV6-1 with TRBJ2-3; D may correspond to TRBD1 or TRBD2 (5 bases each). CDR3 length: 13 residues. From germline, CDR1 is MNHNS and CDR2 SASEGT. Trimming took 10 bases from V and 0 from J, leaving 11 bases between them. The CDR3 nucleotides read TGTGCCACCCACCGGGACAGCACAGATACGCAGTATTTT. It encodes CATHRDSTDTQYF.

V usage is TRBV20-1 and J usage is TRBJ2-7; 12 nucleotides agree with TRBD2. V trimming: 2 bases; J trimming: 1 base; junction bases outside the gene matches: 9. The CDR3 contains 17 residues. Germline V gene sequence: CDR1 DFQATT, CDR2 SNEGSKA (reference sequence). The CDR3 region is CSARMLAGGPFSYEQYF. The CDR3 bases are TGCAGTGCTAGAATGCTAGCGGGAGGGCCTTTTTCCTACGAGCAGTACTTC.